What follows is one T cell receptor beta chain and its context. No antigen is known for it. Sample time point: late sampling 161 to 241 days after vaccination in a few convalescent patients. As to treatment: roughly nine-day PBMC culture with coronavirus spike peptide pools or control peptides (ViraFEST assay). This sample was taken from a study of vaccination and CD4 T cells after COVID-19. Turning to the study itself: Convalescent participants consisted of six males and four females, two being Hispanic. Stimulation used overlapping spike peptides from SARS-CoV-2, HCoV-NL63, HCoV-OC43 and HCoV-229E. Collection of post-vaccine samples followed dose two by a median about 72 days, spanning a range of 14 to 241.

Once obtained from cultured CD4+ T cells, the DNA was sequenced using the Oncomine TCR Beta short-read assay. Using its own MiXCR run on the PCR reads, TCRdb lists one record per CDR3 protein. The sample consists of approximately 22,000 distinct CDR3 sequences, approximately 32% of them appearing once. Germline V gene lookup returns CDR1 SEHNR and CDR2 FQNEAQ (reference sequence). V shed 5 bases and J shed 8 bases, with 16 bases lying between them. The CDR3 length is 14 residues. General study findings and limits: Spike mono-reactivity held for 304 of 307 vaccine-specific clones in convalescent patients.

The source is a human donor who had recovered from COVID-19. The sample in question was CD4+ T cells from blood, cultured in vitro, obtained about 7 months after SARS-CoV-2 vaccination. The chain carries TRBV7-9 and TRBJ2-1; perhaps TRBD2 as D (5 bases). The CDR3 reads CASSVTPSSHEQFF. CDR3 sequence (DNA): TGTGCCAGCAGCGTAACCCCTAGCAGCCATGAGCAGTTCTTC. The full variable domain, with the rest looked up from reference TRBV7-9 and TRBJ2-1, is DTGVSQNPRHKITKRGQNVTFRCDPISEHNRLYWYRQTLGQGPEFLTYFQNEAQLEKSRLLSDRFSAERPKGSFSTLEIQRTEQGDSAMYLCASSVTPSSHEQFFGPGTRLTVL.